This T cell receptor (beta chain) was sequenced for a study of blood T cells in healthy people across ages. Study-level results: With donor CMV status unknown, expanded clonotype changes were possibly confounded.

This clonotype was detected a few times. As yet, its antigen is unknown. The junction does not match germline at one end; this may be a read error. For the second PCR, which ran for about 6 to 11 cycles, a sample-barcoded 5' primer and a J-beta primer mix were used. TCRdb reanalysed the 5' RACE reads using MiXCR and keeps one entry per CDR3 protein. Among 900,000 to 950,000 distinct CDR3 sequences listed, 25% to 30% were seen once. Germline CDR1 SEHNR, CDR2 FQNEAQ (reference sequence). The CDR3 is 12 amino acids. These data were also reused for a study on T cells of mothers and their children. That source reports: A few healthy Caucasian mothers, along with their six children, served as the donors.

The chain carries TRBV7-9 and TRBJ2-5; D gene uncertain. The TCR sequence derives from a woman between 40 and 55 years old in good health. Source material: blood. The CDR3 sequence: CAGSLGQETQYF. The DNA of the CDR3 is TGTGCCGGCAGCTTGGGACAAGAGACCCAGTACTTC.